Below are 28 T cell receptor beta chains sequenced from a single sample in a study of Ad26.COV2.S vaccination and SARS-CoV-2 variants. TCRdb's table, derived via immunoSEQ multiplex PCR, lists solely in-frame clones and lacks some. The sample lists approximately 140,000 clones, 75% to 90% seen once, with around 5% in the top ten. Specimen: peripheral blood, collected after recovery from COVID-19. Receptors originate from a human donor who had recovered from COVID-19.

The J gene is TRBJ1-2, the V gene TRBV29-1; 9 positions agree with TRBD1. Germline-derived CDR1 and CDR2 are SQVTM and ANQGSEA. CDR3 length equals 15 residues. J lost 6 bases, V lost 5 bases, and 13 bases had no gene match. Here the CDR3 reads CSVKSRTGALDGYTF. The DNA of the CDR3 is TGCAGCGTTAAGTCTAGGACAGGGGCGCTAGATGGCTACACCTTC.

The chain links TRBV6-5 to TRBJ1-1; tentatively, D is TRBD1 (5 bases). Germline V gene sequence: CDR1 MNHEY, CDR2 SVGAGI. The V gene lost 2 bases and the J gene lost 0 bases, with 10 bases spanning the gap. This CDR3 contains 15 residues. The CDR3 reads CASSYTGRMNTEAFF. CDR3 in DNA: TGTGCCAGCAGTTACACGGGACGGATGAACACTGAAGCTTTCTTT.

The CDR3 is CASSSYNYGYTF. DNA for the CDR3: TGTGCCAGCAGCTCCTATAACTATGGCTACACCTTC. This sequence joins TRBV11-2 and TRBJ1-2; D not resolved. The V gene lost 4 bases and the J gene lost 1 base, with 4 bases spanning the gap. Germline CDR1 SGHAT, CDR2 FQNNGV. This CDR3 region has 12 residues.

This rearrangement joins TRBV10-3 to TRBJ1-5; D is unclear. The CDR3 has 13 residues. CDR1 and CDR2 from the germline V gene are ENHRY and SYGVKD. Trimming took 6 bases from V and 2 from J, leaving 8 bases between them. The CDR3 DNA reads TGTGCCATCAGCGTGGGAGGCAATCAGCCCCAGCATTTT. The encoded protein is CAISVGGNQPQHF.

The CDR3 here is CASSSFHRDSPYEQYF. The CDR3 DNA is TGTGCCAGCAGTTCATTCCACCGGGACAGTCCCTACGAGCAGTACTTC. The rearrangement joins TRBV6-6 to TRBJ2-7; 7 bases align to TRBD1. This CDR3 is built from 16 residues. The J segment lost 2 bases and the V segment lost 4 bases, leaving 11 bases of the junction unmatched. Germline-derived CDR1 and CDR2 are MNHNY and SVGAGI (reference sequence).

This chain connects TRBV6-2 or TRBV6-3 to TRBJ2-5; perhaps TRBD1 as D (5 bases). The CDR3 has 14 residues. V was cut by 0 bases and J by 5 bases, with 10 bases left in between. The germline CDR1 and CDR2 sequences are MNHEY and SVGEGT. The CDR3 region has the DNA TGTGCCAGCAGTTACTCGACAGCGCGGGAGACCCAGTACTTC. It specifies CASSYSTARETQYF.

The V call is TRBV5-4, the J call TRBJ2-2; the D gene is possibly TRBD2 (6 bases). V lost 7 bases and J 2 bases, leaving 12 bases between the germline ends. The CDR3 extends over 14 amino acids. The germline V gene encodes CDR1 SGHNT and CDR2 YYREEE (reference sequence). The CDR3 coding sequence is TGTGCCAGCGCCCTCGGGAGAAACACCGGGGAGCTGTTTTTT. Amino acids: CASALGRNTGELFF.

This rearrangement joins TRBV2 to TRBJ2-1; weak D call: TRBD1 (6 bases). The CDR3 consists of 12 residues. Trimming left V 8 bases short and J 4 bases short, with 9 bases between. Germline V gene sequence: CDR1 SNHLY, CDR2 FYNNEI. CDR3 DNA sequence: TGTGCCAGCTCCACAGGGTACAATGAGCAGTTCTTC. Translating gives CASSTGYNEQFF. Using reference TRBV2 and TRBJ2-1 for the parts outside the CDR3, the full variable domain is EPEVTQTPSHQVTQMGQEVILRCVPISNHLYFYWYRQILGQKVEFLVSFYNNEISEKSEIFDDQFSVERPDGSNFTLKIRSTKLEDSAMYFCASSTGYNEQFFGPGTRLTVL.

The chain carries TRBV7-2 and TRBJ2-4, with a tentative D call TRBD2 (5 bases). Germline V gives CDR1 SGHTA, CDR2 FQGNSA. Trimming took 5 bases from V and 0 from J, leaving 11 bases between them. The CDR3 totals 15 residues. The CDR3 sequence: CASSVGVSAKNIQYF. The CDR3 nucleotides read TGTGCCAGCAGCGTGGGAGTCTCAGCCAAAAACATTCAGTACTTC.

CDR3 region: CASSLEFPQPTYEQYF. The CDR3 bases are TGTGCCAGCAGCTTAGAATTCCCACAGCCAACCTACGAGCAGTACTTC. J is TRBJ2-7 and V is TRBV11-3, with unresolved D. Germline lookup yields CDR1 SGHNT and CDR2 YENEEA. V was trimmed by 0 bases and J by 2 bases, leaving 14 bases between them. The CDR3 is 16 residues long.

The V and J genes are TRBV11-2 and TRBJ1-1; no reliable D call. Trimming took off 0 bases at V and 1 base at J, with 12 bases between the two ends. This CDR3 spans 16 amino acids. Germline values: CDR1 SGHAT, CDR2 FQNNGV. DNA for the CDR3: TGTGCCAGCAGCTTAGAGCCCGGGCGGAAGAACACTGAAGCTTTCTTT. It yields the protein CASSLEPGRKNTEAFF.

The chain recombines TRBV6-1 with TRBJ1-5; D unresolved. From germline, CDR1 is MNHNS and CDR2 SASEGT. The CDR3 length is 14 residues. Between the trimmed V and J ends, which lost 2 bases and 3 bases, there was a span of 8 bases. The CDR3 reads CASSESQANQPQHF. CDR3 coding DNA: TGTGCCAGCAGTGAATCGCAGGCCAATCAGCCCCAGCATTTT.

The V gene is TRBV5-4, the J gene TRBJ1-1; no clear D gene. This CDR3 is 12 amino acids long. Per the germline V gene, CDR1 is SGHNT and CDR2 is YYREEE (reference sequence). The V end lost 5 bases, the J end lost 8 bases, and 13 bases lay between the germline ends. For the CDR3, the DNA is TGTGCCAGCAGTAAAAACCTGGCAGAAGCTTTCTTT. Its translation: CASSKNLAEAFF.

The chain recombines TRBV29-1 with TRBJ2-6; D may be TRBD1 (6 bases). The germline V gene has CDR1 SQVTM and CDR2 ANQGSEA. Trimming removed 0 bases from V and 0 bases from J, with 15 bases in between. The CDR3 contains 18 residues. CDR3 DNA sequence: TGCAGCGTTGAAGATATGCAGGGGCCCTACTCTGGGGCCAACGTCCTGACTTTC. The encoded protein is CSVEDMQGPYSGANVLTF.

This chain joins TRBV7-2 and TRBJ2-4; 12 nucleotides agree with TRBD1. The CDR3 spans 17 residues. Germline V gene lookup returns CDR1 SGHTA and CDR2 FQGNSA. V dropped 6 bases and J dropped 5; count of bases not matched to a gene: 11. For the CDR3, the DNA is TGTGCCAGCAGATTTGATCCGGGACAGGGGGCGGAAAACATTCAGTACTTC. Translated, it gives CASRFDPGQGAENIQYF. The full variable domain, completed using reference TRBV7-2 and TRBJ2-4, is GAGVSQSPSNKVTEKGKDVELRCDPISGHTALYWYRQSLGQGLEFLIYFQGNSAPDKSGLPSDRFSAERTGGSVSTLTIQRTQQEDSAVYLCASRFDPGQGAENIQYFGAGTRLSVL.

The DNA for the CDR3 is TGTGCCAGCTCACCACCGGTGGACACTCCCCTCTACGAGCAGTACTTC. Encoded protein: CASSPPVDTPLYEQYF. The V gene is TRBV18, the J gene TRBJ2-7; D might be TRBD1 (5 bases). The CDR3 is 16 amino acids. V lost 0 bases to trimming and J lost 3 bases, with 15 bases between them. Per the germline V gene, CDR1 is KGHSH and CDR2 is LQKENI. The full variable domain, with the rest looked up from reference TRBV18 and TRBJ2-7, is NAGVMQNPRHLVRRRGQEARLRCSPMKGHSHVYWYRQLPEEGLKFMVYLQKENIIDESGMPKERFSAEFPKEGPSILRIQQVVRGDSAAYFCASSPPVDTPLYEQYFGPGTRLTVT.

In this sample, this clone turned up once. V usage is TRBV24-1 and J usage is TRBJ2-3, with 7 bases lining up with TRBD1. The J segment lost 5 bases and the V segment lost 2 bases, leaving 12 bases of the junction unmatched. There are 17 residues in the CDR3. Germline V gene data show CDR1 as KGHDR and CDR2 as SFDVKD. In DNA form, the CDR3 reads TGTGCCACCAGTGATTCCGAGGGGGCAACTAATGGAGATACGCAGTATTTT. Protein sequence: CATSDSEGATNGDTQYF.

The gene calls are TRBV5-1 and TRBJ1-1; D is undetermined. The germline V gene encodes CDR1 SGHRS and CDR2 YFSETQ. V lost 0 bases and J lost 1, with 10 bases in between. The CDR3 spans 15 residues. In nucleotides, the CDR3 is TGCGCCAGCAGCTTGGTTGTGTCAGGGAACACTGAAGCTTTCTTT. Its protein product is CASSLVVSGNTEAFF.

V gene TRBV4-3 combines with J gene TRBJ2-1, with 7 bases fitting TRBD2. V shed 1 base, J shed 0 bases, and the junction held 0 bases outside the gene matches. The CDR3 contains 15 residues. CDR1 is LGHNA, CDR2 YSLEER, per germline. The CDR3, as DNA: TGCGCCAGCAGCCAAGCGGGGGGCTCCTACAATGAGCAGTTCTTC. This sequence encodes CASSQAGGSYNEQFF.

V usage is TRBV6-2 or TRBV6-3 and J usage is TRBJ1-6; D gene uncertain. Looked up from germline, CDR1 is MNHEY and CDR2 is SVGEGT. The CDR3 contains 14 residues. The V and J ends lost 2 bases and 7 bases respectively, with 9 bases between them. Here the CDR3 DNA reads TGTGCCAGCAGTTACAGACAAGCCAATTCACCCCTCCACTTT. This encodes CASSYRQANSPLHF.

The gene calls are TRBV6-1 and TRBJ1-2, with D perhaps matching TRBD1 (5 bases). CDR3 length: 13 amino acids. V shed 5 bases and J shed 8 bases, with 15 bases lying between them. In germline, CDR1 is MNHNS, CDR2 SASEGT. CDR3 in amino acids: CASSPDSTGGYTF. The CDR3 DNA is TGTGCCAGCAGTCCTGACAGTACTGGGGGCTACACCTTC.

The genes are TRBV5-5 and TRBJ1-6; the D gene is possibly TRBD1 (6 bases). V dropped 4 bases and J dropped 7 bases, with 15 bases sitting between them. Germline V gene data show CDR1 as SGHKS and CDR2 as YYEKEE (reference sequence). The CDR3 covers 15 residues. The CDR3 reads CASSQDRLLNSPLHF. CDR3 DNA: TGTGCCAGCAGCCAGGACAGACTCCTAAATTCACCCCTCCACTTT.

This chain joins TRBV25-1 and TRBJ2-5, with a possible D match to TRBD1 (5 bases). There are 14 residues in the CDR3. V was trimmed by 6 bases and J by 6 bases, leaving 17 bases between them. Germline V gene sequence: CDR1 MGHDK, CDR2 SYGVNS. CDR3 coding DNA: TGTGCCAGCAGACCCGAGGAAGGGGCGAAGACCCAGTACTTC. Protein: CASRPEEGAKTQYF.

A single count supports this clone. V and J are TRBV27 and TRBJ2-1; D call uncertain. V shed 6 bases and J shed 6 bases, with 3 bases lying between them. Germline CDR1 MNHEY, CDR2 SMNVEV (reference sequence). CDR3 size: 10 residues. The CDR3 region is CASRGNEQFF. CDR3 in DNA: TGTGCCAGCAGAGGCAATGAGCAGTTCTTC.

CDR3 loop: CAISERTVFGVSNQPQHF. The CDR3, as DNA: TGTGCCATCAGTGAAAGGACAGTCTTTGGGGTGAGCAATCAGCCCCAGCATTTT. The rearrangement uses TRBV10-3 and TRBJ1-5, with a weak D call TRBD1 (6 bases). Trimming took off 3 bases at V and 1 base at J, with 19 bases between the two ends. The CDR3 has 18 amino acids. Per the germline V gene, CDR1 is ENHRY and CDR2 is SYGVKD.

The CDR3 coding sequence is TGTGCCAGCACCTCTGACAGCGCAGAGGCTTTCTTT. Translated: CASTSDSAEAFF. The chain is built from TRBV6-5 and TRBJ1-1; possible D gene TRBD1, 5 bases. Germline CDR1 is MNHEY and CDR2 is SVGAGI. The CDR3 has 12 residues. Trimming removed 7 bases at V and 11 bases at J, with 17 bases between.

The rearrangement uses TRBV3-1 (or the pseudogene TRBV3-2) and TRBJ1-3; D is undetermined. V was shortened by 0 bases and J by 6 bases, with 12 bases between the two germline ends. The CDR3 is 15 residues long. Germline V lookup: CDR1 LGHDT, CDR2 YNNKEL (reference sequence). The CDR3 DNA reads TGTGCCAGCAGCCAAGAGGAGGGTTACTCAAACACCATATATTTT. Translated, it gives CASSQEEGYSNTIYF.

The CDR3 loop is CASSLSRSEQETQYF. CDR3 in DNA: TGTGCCAGCAGTCTCTCTCGGAGCGAACAAGAGACCCAGTACTTC. This sequence joins TRBV27 and TRBJ2-5; D gene uncertain. Trimming removed 5 bases from V and 2 bases from J, with 15 bases in between. The germline V gene encodes CDR1 MNHEY and CDR2 SMNVEV (reference sequence). This CDR3 has 15 amino acids.